This TCR beta chain was observed in a study of blood T cell repertoires in COVID-19. Study overall: Italy, Spain and the United States were the sources of the convalescent and acute COVID-19 samples. PBMCs, B-cell-depleted T cells, or T cells provided the cDNA or gDNA that made up the material.

Germline CDR1 reads SEHNR; CDR2 reads FQNEAQ (reference sequence). The J segment lost 4 bases and the V segment lost 7 bases, leaving 2 bases of the junction unmatched. CDR3 length equals 13 residues. In the original workflow: Cell counts per sample came from amplifying reference gene primers. The assay was immunoSEQ multiplex PCR, and TCRdb's table has in-frame clones only and misses some. V and J calls and clone size are those listed in that table; D and trimming were worked out from the DNA. The sample has 150,000 to 200,000 clones, roughly 80% seen once. The sequence derives from a woman aged 70-85 years with acute or convalescent COVID-19. The specimen was peripheral blood. The chain employs TRBV7-9 and TRBJ1-5; the match to TRBD1 covers 9 bases. The CDR3 loop is CASNRGPNQPQHF. CDR3 nucleotides: TGTGCCAGCAACAGGGGGCCGAATCAGCCCCAGCATTTT.